This T cell receptor (beta chain) was retrieved from a study of blood T cell repertoires in COVID-19 (TCRdb year 2020). At the level of the whole study: Collaborator samples came from the United States, Italy and Spain and covered acute and convalescent phases of COVID-19. The material from the prospective study consisted of cDNA or gDNA derived from T cells, B-cell-depleted T cells, or PBMCs. Subjects who had been exposed to COVID-19, were actively infected with it, or had recovered from it provided the deeply sampled blood TCRbeta repertoires that made up the dataset. The repertoires were released in a freely available public database intended as a resource for research on the immune response to SARS-CoV-2. The samples were drawn from two sources: the first 160 participants of the ongoing ImmuneRACE study, and over 950 subjects contributed by 6 global collaborators. Nearly every sample came with metadata listing a de-identified subject ID, COVID-19 status, age in years and sex. Where available, HLA class I and class II types were obtained from metadata supplied by the sample provider rather than from assay-based typing.

What the authors observed across the whole study: How much clinical and demographic metadata was included differed by source and by participant, and the metadata was provided uncurated.

The CDR3, from cysteine to phenylalanine, totals 16 residues. Only the CDR3 region is kept as DNA, spanning 48 bases read in frame from base 1. The germline V gene gives CDR1 as SGDLS and CDR2 as YYNGEE. For this chain, trimming is 4 bases at the V end and 9 bases at the J end, and the number of junction bases without a gene match is 10. One collaborating source in Seattle enrolled patients while the patients were actively infected and followed the patients over time throughout the course of disease. Whole blood was collected in K2EDTA tubes by collaborating institutions according to the institutions' own protocols. For TCRbeta analysis, collaborators shipped samples as frozen whole blood, isolated PBMCs, or DNA extracted from either of those sample types. TCRbeta CDR3 regions were amplified from genomic DNA by means of the immunoSEQ Assay, a bias-controlled multiplex PCR. Under the source paper's analysis protocol: The number of nucleated cells in each sample was estimated from the amplification of reference gene primers within the assay. Sequence reads were collapsed and filtered to measure the absolute abundance of every unique TCRbeta CDR3 rearrangement. For each sample, productive Simpson clonality was calculated by taking the square root of Simpson's diversity index across productive rearrangements. TCRdb limited this immuneACCESS table to in-frame rearrangements with V and J called. A share of clones is missing; checked studies link under half to unresolved V genes, and the rest is unexplained. D and trimming come from the DNA, and the V and J calls and clone size come from that table. Here the sample has some 240,000 clones; roughly four fifths occur a single time. The ten largest make up roughly 5.5% of the sample.

On this clone: Its antigen is not yet known. Per-base qualities were not stored, and no clone one base away is much larger.

Sample: peripheral blood. The origin of this receptor is a woman between 65 and 79 years old with COVID-19, enrolled during active disease. The chain employs TRBV9 and TRBJ2-1, with TRBD2 identical over 13 junction bases. The CDR3 sequence is CASSPRTSGRGIEQFF. In nucleotide form, the sequence is TGTGCCAGCAGCCCACGGACTAGCGGGAGAGGGATTGAGCAGTTCTTC. The full variable domain, completed from the reference TRBV9 and TRBJ2-1 proteins outside the CDR3, reads DSGVTQTPKHLITATGQRVTLRCSPRSGDLSVYWYQQSLDQGLQFLIQYYNGEERAKGNILERFSAQQFPDLHSELNLSSLELGDSALYFCASSPRTSGRGIEQFFGPGTRLTVL.